Sequencing of this T cell receptor beta chain was carried out in a study of blood T cell repertoires in COVID-19. In the authors' methods: Amplification from reference gene primers served as the basis for estimated nucleated cell counts. Generated by immunoSEQ multiplex PCR, the TCRdb table keeps only in-frame clones and is missing some. The D gene and trimming were derived from the DNA, and the V and J assignments and clone size from that table. Among some 97,000 clones listed, roughly 86% were seen once. The V end was cut by 1 base, the J end by 5 bases, with 11 bases between. CDR1 and CDR2 (germline): GTSNPN, SVGIG (reference sequence). The length of the CDR3 is 13 residues.

The chain has TRBV30 and TRBJ2-5; D unresolved. The sequencing sample was made of peripheral blood. This clonotype originated in an older woman with acute or convalescent COVID-19. The CDR3: CAWSERFKETQYF. DNA for the CDR3: TGTGCCTGGAGTGAGAGGTTCAAGGAGACCCAGTACTTC.